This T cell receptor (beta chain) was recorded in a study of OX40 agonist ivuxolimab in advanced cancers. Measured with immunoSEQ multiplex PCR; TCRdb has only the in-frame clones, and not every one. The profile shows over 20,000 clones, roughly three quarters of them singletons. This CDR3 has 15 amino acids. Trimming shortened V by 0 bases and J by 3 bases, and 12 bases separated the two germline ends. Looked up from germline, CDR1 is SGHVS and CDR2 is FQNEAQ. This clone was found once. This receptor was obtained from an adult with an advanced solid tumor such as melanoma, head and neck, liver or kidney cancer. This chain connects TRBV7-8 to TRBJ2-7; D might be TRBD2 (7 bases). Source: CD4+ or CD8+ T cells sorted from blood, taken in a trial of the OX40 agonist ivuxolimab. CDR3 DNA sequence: TGTGCCAGCAGCTTAGCGGGGGGGCCCCACTACGAGCAGTACTTC. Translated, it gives CASSLAGGPHYEQYF.